The clone carrying this T cell receptor beta chain has only a few counts. The target antigen is unknown. For the second PCR, which ran for roughly 6 to 11 cycles, a sample-barcoded 5' primer and a J-beta primer mix were used. A template-switch adaptor with 12 random nucleotides tagged each cDNA molecule. Each CDR3 protein is one row after TCRdb ran MiXCR on the 5' RACE reads. This table has roughly 830,000 distinct CDR3 sequences, less than 80% appearing once. The source of the sample is a study of blood T cells in healthy people across ages. Study findings and constraints: The study lacked donor CMV status, which possibly confounded expanded clonotype changes. Naive T cell percentage by flow cytometry tracked strongly with beta diversity.

Individuals who donated were healthy Caucasians from Russia aged about 6 to 90. Per the germline V gene, CDR1 is MNHEY and CDR2 is SVGEGT. Losses at the gene ends were 10 bases for V and 7 bases for J; bases not matched to a gene: 7. The CDR3 covers 12 residues. The source of this sequence is a man aged 25 to 45 in good health. Sequenced sample: blood. The chain couples TRBV6-2 or TRBV6-3 to TRBJ2-1; 7 positions agree with TRBD1. CDR3 loop: CATEGAVNEQFF. The CDR3 region has the DNA TGTGCCACCGAGGGGGCGGTAAATGAGCAGTTCTTC.